This passage covers 24 T cell receptor beta chains from one sample sequenced in a study of blood T cell repertoires in COVID-19. This table comes from immunoSEQ multiplex PCR, and its TCRdb copy is limited to in-frame clones, with some not included. The sample lists about 240,000 clones, approximately 78% occurring once. Sample: peripheral blood. The receptors stem from a woman aged 55-75 years with active or convalescent COVID-19.

The V call is TRBV13, the J call TRBJ1-1, with D perhaps TRBD1 (5 bases). V was cut by 3 bases and J by 0 bases, with 8 bases left in between. Germline CDR1 and CDR2: PRHDT and FYEKMQ (reference sequence). CDR3 length equals 14 residues. The CDR3 spells CASSFRTLNTEAFF. In nucleotides, the CDR3 is TGTGCCAGCAGCTTCCGGACATTGAACACTGAAGCTTTCTTT.

The chain has TRBV9 and TRBJ1-4, with no clear D. V lost 0 bases to trimming and J lost 7 bases, with 13 bases between them. The germline V gene has CDR1 SGDLS and CDR2 YYNGEE. The CDR3 contains 15 residues. Written as DNA, the CDR3 is TGTGCCAGCAGCGTAGAATCGGGGTCCGGTGAAAAACTGTTTTTT. Its translation is CASSVESGSGEKLFF.

The chain links TRBV3-1 (or the pseudogene TRBV3-2) to TRBJ1-1; the D gene is possibly TRBD1 (6 bases). The V end was cut by 4 bases, the J end by 1 base, with 16 bases between. CDR1 and CDR2 (germline): LGHDT, YNNKEL (reference sequence). The CDR3 contains 16 residues. This CDR3 reads CASSRTITQGNTEAFF. The CDR3 nucleotides read TGTGCCAGCAGCCGAACCATTACACAGGGGAACACTGAAGCTTTCTTT.

This chain links TRBV6-6 with TRBJ1-5, with 9 nucleotides matching TRBD1. In germline, CDR1 is MNHNY, CDR2 SVGAGI (reference sequence). After removal of 2 bases from V and 7 bases from J, the junction contained 6 bases not matched to a gene. This CDR3 spans 15 amino acids. The CDR3 nucleotides read TGTGCCAGCAGTTACCCACAGGGGGCTAGGCAGCCCCAGCATTTT. The encoded protein is CASSYPQGARQPQHF.

The chain combines TRBV7-9 with TRBJ2-5, with TRBD2 matching over 7 bases. V dropped 8 bases and J dropped 2; count of bases not matched to a gene: 5. The CDR3 has 13 amino acids. CDR1 and CDR2 from the germline V gene are SEHNR and FQNEAQ (reference sequence). The CDR3 loop is CASAGGIQETQYF. CDR3 DNA: TGTGCCAGCGCCGGGGGGATTCAAGAGACCCAGTACTTC.

J is TRBJ2-3 and V is TRBV5-5; TRBD2 matches 15 bases. The CDR3 consists of 17 residues. Trimming took 3 bases from V and 4 from J; bases not matched to a gene: 6. Germline V gene lookup returns CDR1 SGHKS and CDR2 YYEKEE (reference sequence). CDR3 protein: CASSWGLAGGLADTQYF. The CDR3 DNA sequence: TGTGCCAGCAGCTGGGGACTAGCGGGGGGTTTGGCAGATACGCAGTATTTT.

This chain uses TRBV6-6 with TRBJ1-4, with TRBD1 as a possible D gene (5 bases). The CDR3 is made up of 15 amino acids. V was cut by 5 bases and J by 5 bases, with 15 bases left in between. In germline, CDR1 is MNHNY, CDR2 SVGAGI (reference sequence). CDR3 nucleotide sequence: TGTGCCAGCAGTCCCGCGGGGCCCCAAAATGAAAAACTGTTTTTT. It encodes CASSPAGPQNEKLFF.

The rearrangement joins TRBV29-1 to TRBJ1-3; 10 nucleotides match TRBD1. Germline lookup yields CDR1 SQVTM and CDR2 ANQGSEA. This CDR3 comprises 12 residues. Losses at the gene ends were 6 bases for V and 8 bases for J; bases not matched to a gene: 4. The CDR3 bases are TGCAGCGTGGGACAGGGGCGGGACACCATATATTTT. Residues: CSVGQGRDTIYF.

This chain joins TRBV5-6 and TRBJ1-4; the match to TRBD1 covers 7 bases. This CDR3 region has 16 residues. With 2 bases clipped from V and 3 bases from J, the junction kept 7 bases outside the gene matches. The V gene's germline CDR1 is SGHDT and CDR2 YYEEEE. CDR3 residues: CASSLGGGLANEKLFF. The CDR3 DNA reads as TGTGCCAGCAGCTTAGGAGGGGGCCTGGCTAATGAAAAACTGTTTTTT.

The V and J genes are TRBV7-9 and TRBJ2-3, with TRBD1 identical over 9 bases. The CDR3 is 15 amino acids. The ends lost 4 bases at V and 2 bases at J; junction bases unmatched: 4. Per germline, CDR1 SEHNR and CDR2 FQNEAQ (reference sequence). CDR3 residues: CASSWGQGLTDTQYF. In nucleotides, the CDR3 is TGTGCCAGCAGCTGGGGACAGGGCCTCACAGATACGCAGTATTTT. Full variable domain (outside the CDR3, taken from reference TRBV7-9 and TRBJ2-3): DTGVSQNPRHKITKRGQNVTFRCDPISEHNRLYWYRQTLGQGPEFLTYFQNEAQLEKSRLLSDRFSAERPKGSFSTLEIQRTEQGDSAMYLCASSWGQGLTDTQYFGPGTRLTVL.

Worth noting for this clone: This sample also contains other DNA sequences that code for the same CDR3. J is TRBJ1-1 and V is TRBV29-1; D ambiguous. The CDR3 is made up of 13 amino acids. Germline V gene lookup returns CDR1 SQVTM and CDR2 ANQGSEA. V shed 1 base and J shed 0 bases, with 6 bases lying between them. The CDR3 here is CSVEVSLNTEAFF. DNA of the CDR3: TGCAGCGTTGAAGTGAGCCTGAACACTGAAGCTTTCTTT. The complete variable domain, with remaining parts taken from reference TRBV29-1 and TRBJ1-1, reads SAVISQKPSRDICQRGTSLTIQCQVDSQVTMMFWYRQQPGQSLTLIATANQGSEATYESGFVIDKFPISRPNLTFSTLTVSNMSPEDSSIYLCSVEVSLNTEAFFGQGTRLTVV.

The J gene is TRBJ1-2, the V gene TRBV30; 9 bases match TRBD1. Germline lookup yields CDR1 GTSNPN and CDR2 SVGIG (reference sequence). The CDR3 consists of 12 residues. J lost 6 bases, V lost 5 bases, and 4 bases had no gene match. The CDR3 loop is CAWSRQGDGYTF. The CDR3 bases are TGTGCCTGGTCCCGACAGGGGGATGGCTACACCTTC.

CDR3 in amino acids: CASSQTLPGGIAYEQYF. CDR3 in DNA: TGTGCCAGCAGCCAGACCCTGCCGGGGGGAATAGCCTACGAGCAGTACTTC. The gene calls are TRBV4-2 and TRBJ2-7; 7 bases agree with TRBD2. Per the germline V gene, CDR1 is LGHNA and CDR2 is YNFKEQ. CDR3 length equals 17 residues. V gave up 3 bases and J gave up 2 bases; unmatched junction bases: 13.

This clone was picked up one time. V and J are TRBV2 and TRBJ1-2; no clear D. Trimming took 4 bases from V and 7 from J, leaving 7 bases between them. Germline V lookup: CDR1 SNHLY, CDR2 FYNNEI. This CDR3 spans 11 amino acids. The CDR3 loop reads CASSGLSGYTF. The CDR3, as DNA: TGTGCCAGCAGTGGACTAAGTGGCTACACCTTC.

The rearrangement uses TRBV7-6 and TRBJ1-3, with a weak D call TRBD1 (6 bases). The V gene lost 0 bases and the J gene lost 0 bases, with 12 bases spanning the gap. Germline values: CDR1 SGHVS, CDR2 FNYEAQ. CDR3 length: 17 residues. CDR3 residues: CASSLARGGSSGNTIYF. The CDR3 DNA follows: TGTGCCAGCAGCTTAGCGAGGGGGGGAAGCTCTGGAAACACCATATATTTT.

The chain couples TRBV5-6 to TRBJ1-6; perhaps TRBD1 as D (5 bases). The germline gives CDR1 SGHDT, CDR2 YYEEEE. The CDR3 covers 16 residues. Trimming pared 4 bases from V and 7 bases from J, leaving 18 bases between. The DNA of the CDR3 is TGTGCCAGCAGCCAAGACAGCCTAAGGCCAAATTCACCCCTCCACTTT. This translates into CASSQDSLRPNSPLHF.

The CDR3, as DNA: TGTGCCAGCAGTGAAGCGGCCACCTCCTATAATTCACCCCTCCACTTT. It codes for CASSEAATSYNSPLHF. The chain joins TRBV6-1 to TRBJ1-6; D uncertain. The length of the CDR3 is 16 residues. Germline V gene lookup returns CDR1 MNHNS and CDR2 SASEGT. Between the trimmed V and J ends, which lost 0 bases and 0 bases, there was a span of 6 bases.

The V and J genes are TRBV7-2 and TRBJ2-3; tentatively, D is TRBD2 (5 bases). With 6 bases removed from V and 2 bases from J, the gap between germline ends came to 9 bases. The CDR3 extends over 13 amino acids. Germline V gene lookup returns CDR1 SGHTA and CDR2 FQGNSA. The CDR3 sequence is CASRREPTDTQYF. The DNA of the CDR3 is TGTGCCAGCAGAAGGGAGCCCACAGATACGCAGTATTTT. Full variable domain (outside the CDR3, taken from reference TRBV7-2 and TRBJ2-3): GAGVSQSPSNKVTEKGKDVELRCDPISGHTALYWYRQSLGQGLEFLIYFQGNSAPDKSGLPSDRFSAERTGGSVSTLTIQRTQQEDSAVYLCASRREPTDTQYFGPGTRLTVL.

V usage is TRBV11-2 and J usage is TRBJ1-6; D is perhaps TRBD1 (5 bases). Trimming left V 0 bases short and J 4 bases short, with 7 bases between. The CDR3 has 15 residues. Germline lookup yields CDR1 SGHAT and CDR2 FQNNGV. For the CDR3, the DNA is TGTGCCAGCAGCTTAGATGGGACTTATAATTCACCCCTCCACTTT. Encoded protein: CASSLDGTYNSPLHF.

The chain joins TRBV3-1 (or the pseudogene TRBV3-2) to TRBJ2-7; tentatively, D is TRBD1 (6 bases). CDR3 length equals 16 residues. In germline, CDR1 is LGHDT, CDR2 YNNKEL (reference sequence). Trimming stripped 5 bases from V and 4 bases from J, with 21 bases between. CDR3 residues: CASSTRDRSTHYEQYF. The CDR3 DNA reads as TGTGCCAGCAGCACCCGAGACAGGAGTACCCATTACGAGCAGTACTTC.

The J gene is TRBJ2-3, the V gene TRBV4-1; 11 nucleotides align to TRBD2. Germline V gene lookup returns CDR1 MGHRA and CDR2 YSYEKL. The J segment lost 0 bases and the V segment lost 5 bases, leaving 1 base of the junction unmatched. This CDR3 contains 15 residues. CDR3 sequence: CASSASGGSTDTQYF. The DNA of the CDR3 is TGCGCCAGCAGCGCTAGCGGGGGGAGCACAGATACGCAGTATTTT.

V usage is TRBV5-1 and J usage is TRBJ1-3; perhaps TRBD1 as D (5 bases). Germline CDR1 SGHRS, CDR2 YFSETQ. This CDR3 spans 15 amino acids. V lost 4 bases and J 8 bases, leaving 19 bases between the germline ends. CDR3 nucleotides: TGCGCCAGCAGCCCCGACGGCAGGGTTGGGGACACCATATATTTT. Protein sequence: CASSPDGRVGDTIYF.

The chain employs TRBV30 and TRBJ1-2; TRBD1 might be the D (6 bases). Germline V gives CDR1 GTSNPN, CDR2 SVGIG (reference sequence). The V end lost 0 bases, the J end lost 8 bases, and 10 bases lay between the germline ends. There are 12 residues in the CDR3. The CDR3 reads CAWSVQGPGYTF. CDR3 nucleotides: TGTGCCTGGAGTGTACAGGGACCGGGCTACACCTTC.

The V gene is TRBV11-2, the J gene TRBJ1-6; 11 bases fit TRBD1. This CDR3 comprises 17 residues. The J segment lost 6 bases and the V segment lost 5 bases, leaving 9 bases of the junction unmatched. Germline V gene sequence: CDR1 SGHAT, CDR2 FQNNGV. Written as DNA, the CDR3 is TGTGCCAGCAGCCCTTTCGGACAGGGGGCGACTAATTCACCCCTCCACTTT. Translated: CASSPFGQGATNSPLHF.